This T cell receptor (beta chain) originates from a study of shared clonotypes between healthy human individuals. Looked up from germline, CDR1 is SQVTM and CDR2 is ANQGSEA. V was trimmed by 3 bases and J by 6 bases, leaving 5 bases between them. The CDR3 runs 11 residues. Profiled with immunoSEQ multiplex PCR; TCRdb holds only in-frame clones, not every one. The sample records 90,000 to 130,000 clones, 68% being singletons. The clonotype originates from a woman in her 30s in good health. The sample was memory CD8+ T cells sorted from blood. Subset given: CD45RO+ cells pooled with CCR7-negative TemRA cells. V gene TRBV29-1 combines with J gene TRBJ2-2; no firm D call. CDR3 region: CSVESSGELFF. As DNA, the CDR3 is TGCAGCGTTGAGTCGTCCGGGGAGCTGTTTTTT.